One TCR beta chain is described in this entry. What it binds is unknown. Preparation of the TCRbeta library used unique molecular identifiers. One entry per CDR3 protein results from TCRdb running MiXCR on the PCR reads. The sample carries roughly 570,000 distinct CDR3 sequences, 20% to 30% recorded once. These data come from a study of T-cell reconstitution after alpha-beta-depleted transplantation in children. Study-wide results and caveats: T-cell numbers and diversity one year post-transplant derived largely from freshly generated T cells.

The specimen was PBMCs, collected before TCRalphabeta/CD19-depleted stem cell transplant. This sequence originates from a boy in the first two years of life with Wiskott-Aldrich syndrome, due to receive a stem cell transplant.

CDR3 region: CASSRYITGQRGIQYF. In DNA, the CDR3 is TGTGCCAGCAGTCGCTACATAACGGGACAGCGGGGCATTCAGTACTTC. The chain recombines TRBV2 with TRBJ2-4; D may match TRBD1 or TRBD2 (7 bases each). V was clipped by 5 bases and J by 9 bases, with 23 bases between them. The CDR3 has 16 residues. CDR1 and CDR2 from the germline V gene are SNHLY and FYNNEI.